The 32 T cell receptor beta chains below come from one sample, sequenced in a study of shared clonotypes between healthy human individuals. Repertoires were generated with immunoSEQ multiplex PCR, while TCRdb's copy carries only in-frame clones and drops some. The data hold some 2.1 million clones, with 90% to 95% observed a single time. CD45RO-negative CD8 cells positively selected for CCR7 made up the naive population, which excluded terminally differentiated effector memory CD45RA+ cells. Sequencing input: naive CD8+ T cells from PBMCs. These receptors all come from a man between 18 and 35 years old in good health. Some clones in this sample may be carry-over from other donors' samples.

The chain combines TRBV4-3 with TRBJ1-3; 7 bases fit TRBD1. This CDR3 contains 16 residues. The V gene end was trimmed by 2 bases and the J gene end by 2 bases; junction bases not matched to a gene: 6. Germline V CDR1 and CDR2: LGHNA, YSLEER. CDR3: CASSQSNRGTGNTIYF. The DNA of the CDR3 is TGCGCCAGCAGCCAATCTAACAGGGGAACTGGAAACACCATATATTTT.

The chain links TRBV5-1 to TRBJ2-7; 7 nucleotides line up with TRBD1. Germline CDR1 reads SGHRS; CDR2 reads YFSETQ. Losses at the gene ends were 4 bases for V and 0 bases for J; bases not matched to a gene: 7. CDR3 size: 15 residues. The CDR3 here is CASSPPGQLSYEQYF. The CDR3 nucleotides read TGCGCCAGCAGCCCCCCGGGACAGCTCTCCTACGAGCAGTACTTC. The whole variable domain, remainder taken from reference TRBV5-1 and TRBJ2-7, is KAGVTQTPRYLIKTRGQQVTLSCSPISGHRSVSWYQQTPGQGLQFLFEYFSETQRNKGNFPGRFSGRQFSNSRSEMNVSTLELGDSALYLCASSPPGQLSYEQYFGPGTRLTVT.

This rearrangement joins TRBV7-3 to TRBJ2-2; 7 bases are shared with TRBD2. The CDR3 covers 16 residues. From germline, CDR1 is SGHTA and CDR2 FQGTGA. With 5 bases clipped from V and 4 bases from J, the junction kept 10 bases outside the gene matches. The CDR3 region is CASSPHGSGGTGELFF. Here the CDR3 DNA reads TGTGCCAGCAGCCCCCATGGGTCGGGAGGCACCGGGGAGCTGTTTTTT.

This chain connects TRBV19 to TRBJ2-7, with 9 bases fitting TRBD1. CDR3 length equals 15 residues. V lost 5 bases to trimming and J lost 7 bases; unmatched junction nucleotides: 12. The germline V gene encodes CDR1 LNHDA and CDR2 SQIVND (reference sequence). The CDR3 bases are TGTGCCAGTAGTCCCACCGGGACAGGGATTGAGGAGCAGTACTTC. Encoded protein: CASSPTGTGIEEQYF. The full variable domain, completed using reference TRBV19 and TRBJ2-7, is DGGITQSPKYLFRKEGQNVTLSCEQNLNHDAMYWYRQDPGQGLRLIYYSQIVNDFQKGDIAEGYSVSREKKESFPLTVTSAQKNPTAFYLCASSPTGTGIEEQYFGPGTRLTVT.

The V gene is TRBV27, the J gene TRBJ2-7; 12 bases are shared with TRBD1. This CDR3 region has 14 residues. Per the germline V gene, CDR1 is MNHEY and CDR2 is SMNVEV (reference sequence). V was clipped by 9 bases and J by 6 bases; unmatched bases: 9. The CDR3 DNA is TGTGCCAGTGGTAGGGGGACAGGGGGCTTCGAGCAGTACTTC. It is translated as CASGRGTGGFEQYF.

The gene calls are TRBV27 and TRBJ2-1, with 8 bases aligning to TRBD1. This CDR3 comprises 16 residues. V shed 2 bases and J 7 bases; nucleotides not matched to a gene: 10. Looked up from germline, CDR1 is MNHEY and CDR2 is SMNVEV (reference sequence). The CDR3: CASSLLSQGVGNEQFF. The CDR3 bases are TGTGCCAGCAGTTTACTGTCACAGGGGGTTGGAAATGAGCAGTTCTTC.

The chain uses TRBV30 and TRBJ2-1; weak D call: TRBD2 (6 bases). The CDR3 runs to 16 residues. Germline V gene sequence: CDR1 GTSNPN, CDR2 SVGIG (reference sequence). The V end was cut by 5 bases, the J end by 4 bases, with 21 bases between. In nucleotides, the CDR3 is TGTGCCTGGGACCGCTCGAGGGGTAGCGGTTACAATGAGCAGTTCTTC. It specifies CAWDRSRGSGYNEQFF.

The chain has TRBV27 and TRBJ2-7, with 7 bases fitting TRBD2. CDR1 and CDR2 from the germline V gene are MNHEY and SMNVEV (reference sequence). The CDR3 contains 15 residues. V gave up 1 base and J gave up 2 bases; unmatched junction bases: 5. CDR3 nucleotides: TGTGCCAGCAGTTTATATGCGGGGAGGGCCTACGAGCAGTACTTC. Encoded protein: CASSLYAGRAYEQYF.

This chain connects TRBV28 to TRBJ2-5, with 10 nucleotides matching TRBD2. The CDR3 sequence is 15 residues long. Unmatched junction bases numbered 2, after V lost 1 base and J lost 3 bases. Germline V gene lookup returns CDR1 MDHEN and CDR2 SYDVKM. CDR3 region: CASSLSTSGKETQYF. The CDR3 coding sequence is TGTGCCAGCAGTTTATCCACTAGCGGGAAAGAGACCCAGTACTTC.

The chain joins TRBV7-9 to TRBJ2-7; the match to TRBD2 covers 8 bases. CDR1 and CDR2 from the germline V gene are SEHNR and FQNEAQ (reference sequence). The V segment lost 2 bases and the J segment 5 bases; nucleotides outside the gene matches: 11. This CDR3 spans 16 amino acids. The CDR3 nucleotides read TGTGCCAGCAGCTTATTGTTTAGCGGGAAACGGGACGAGCAGTACTTC. Residues: CASSLLFSGKRDEQYF.

The chain recombines TRBV27 with TRBJ2-3; 8 positions match TRBD1. This CDR3 spans 14 amino acids. Germline lookup yields CDR1 MNHEY and CDR2 SMNVEV (reference sequence). V shed 8 bases, J shed 4 bases, and the junction held 8 bases outside the gene matches. CDR3: CASCDRGDSDTQYF. For the CDR3, the DNA is TGTGCCAGCTGCGACAGGGGAGATTCAGATACGCAGTATTTT.

Points on this clone: Other nucleotide sequences from this sample produce the same CDR3. The J gene is TRBJ1-2, the V gene TRBV6-5; D might be TRBD1 (6 bases). The V gene lost 0 bases and the J gene lost 7 bases, with 9 bases spanning the gap. CDR3 length equals 13 residues. Per germline, CDR1 MNHEY and CDR2 SVGAGI. CDR3 amino acids: CASSYSEGGGYTF. CDR3 nucleotides: TGTGCCAGCAGTTACTCGGAGGGGGGTGGCTACACCTTC.

This chain links TRBV28 with TRBJ1-1; D not resolved. Germline-derived CDR1 and CDR2 are MDHEN and SYDVKM. This CDR3 has 17 residues. The V end was cut by 0 bases, the J end by 0 bases, with 14 bases between. The CDR3 nucleotides are TGTGCCAGCAGTTTATGGGCTGTTTCGGGGTTGAACACTGAAGCTTTCTTT. This translates into CASSLWAVSGLNTEAFF.

J is TRBJ1-5 and V is TRBV15; D not certain. The V and J ends lost 1 base and 1 base respectively, with 11 bases between them. Germline V gene sequence: CDR1 LNHNV, CDR2 YYDKDF (reference sequence). CDR3 length: 16 residues. This CDR3 is CATSRGRDTSNQPQHF. CDR3 DNA: TGTGCCACCAGCAGAGGTAGGGATACCAGCAATCAGCCCCAGCATTTT.

The chain combines TRBV7-2 with TRBJ1-1; 8 nucleotides line up with TRBD1. The CDR3 loop spans 15 amino acids. J was trimmed by 6 bases and V by 5 bases; bases with no gene match: 11. The V gene's germline CDR1 is SGHTA and CDR2 FQGNSA. CDR3 loop: CASSPLRGPASEAFF. CDR3 nucleotides: TGTGCCAGCAGCCCACTCAGGGGGCCGGCTTCTGAAGCTTTCTTT.

V is TRBV13 and J is TRBJ1-2; D possibly corresponds to TRBD1 (6 bases). Germline CDR1 reads PRHDT; CDR2 reads FYEKMQ (reference sequence). The CDR3 is made up of 17 amino acids. V lost 5 bases to trimming and J lost 4 bases, with 23 bases between them. The CDR3 loop reads CASSARGARGAAYGYTF. DNA of the CDR3: TGTGCCAGCAGCGCCCGGGGCGCCCGGGGGGCCGCCTATGGCTACACCTTC.

The chain is built from TRBV7-9 and TRBJ2-5; TRBD1 matches at 7 bases. The J segment lost 5 bases and the V segment lost 5 bases, leaving 14 bases of the junction unmatched. Per the germline V gene, CDR1 is SEHNR and CDR2 is FQNEAQ (reference sequence). This CDR3 is 16 amino acids long. The CDR3 DNA is TGTGCCAGCAGCCCTATAGTACAGGGGCAGTTCGAGACCCAGTACTTC. Amino acids: CASSPIVQGQFETQYF.

The CDR3 DNA sequence: TGTGCCAGCAGCTTAGTGGGGGCAGCCCCAAAAAACTATGGCTACACCTTC. This sequence encodes CASSLVGAAPKNYGYTF. This rearrangement joins TRBV7-9 to TRBJ1-2; D perhaps matches TRBD1 (6 bases). Trimming stripped 1 base from V and 2 bases from J, with 17 bases between. This CDR3 spans 17 amino acids. Germline V gene data show CDR1 as SEHNR and CDR2 as FQNEAQ (reference sequence).

The chain recombines TRBV7-9 with TRBJ2-1; D might be TRBD2 (5 bases). Trimming took off 3 bases at V and 4 bases at J, with 16 bases between the two ends. The CDR3 consists of 16 residues. The germline V gene encodes CDR1 SEHNR and CDR2 FQNEAQ (reference sequence). DNA of the CDR3: TGTGCCAGCAGCTTTCGTCCGGAGGCCAGGTACAATGAGCAGTTCTTC. Protein product: CASSFRPEARYNEQFF.

This chain joins TRBV27 and TRBJ2-2, with 8 nucleotides matching TRBD2. This CDR3 is built from 16 residues. V gave up 3 bases and J gave up 7 bases; unmatched junction bases: 10. CDR1 and CDR2 (germline): MNHEY, SMNVEV (reference sequence). CDR3 loop: CASSFFMREEVGELFF. The CDR3 DNA is TGTGCCAGCAGTTTTTTTATGCGGGAGGAGGTCGGGGAGCTGTTTTTT.

V is TRBV5-6 and J is TRBJ1-2; D not certain. Deletions cut 0 bases from V and 0 bases from J, with 6 bases between. Germline CDR1 and CDR2: SGHDT and YYEEEE. This CDR3 has 14 residues. This chain's CDR3 is CASSLADSNYGYTF. The CDR3 DNA reads as TGTGCCAGCAGCTTGGCCGACTCTAACTATGGCTACACCTTC.

V is TRBV29-1 and J is TRBJ2-7; D unresolved. With 4 bases removed from V and 5 bases from J, the gap between germline ends came to 21 bases. The CDR3 consists of 15 residues. Germline V gives CDR1 SQVTM, CDR2 ANQGSEA. CDR3 nucleotide sequence: TGCAGCGTTGGAGAGGTCGCAGGTCGGGCCCACGAGCAGTACTTC. It yields the protein CSVGEVAGRAHEQYF.

To note about this clone: Distinct nucleotide sequences in the sample also encode this CDR3. The genes are TRBV11-2 and TRBJ2-7; 7 bases align to TRBD2. The CDR3 consists of 13 residues. Germline V gene sequence: CDR1 SGHAT, CDR2 FQNNGV. After removal of 1 base from V and 4 bases from J, the junction contained 1 base not matched to a gene. The CDR3 DNA is TGTGCCAGCAGCTTAGGCGGGAGTTACGAGCAGTACTTC. It codes for CASSLGGSYEQYF.

The rearrangement uses TRBV7-9 and TRBJ2-7; the D is unclear. Trimming cost V 1 base and J 2 bases, with 9 bases left between them. This CDR3 contains 14 residues. Looked up from germline, CDR1 is SEHNR and CDR2 is FQNEAQ (reference sequence). The DNA for the CDR3 is TGTGCCAGCAGCTTAGTGGGCTTAACCTACGAGCAGTACTTC. It yields the protein CASSLVGLTYEQYF.

The rearrangement links TRBV19 to TRBJ2-7; possibly TRBD1 or TRBD2 for D (6 bases each). Germline V gene sequence: CDR1 LNHDA, CDR2 SQIVND (reference sequence). This CDR3 spans 14 amino acids. V was clipped by 3 bases and J by 4 bases, with 13 bases between them. CDR3 nucleotides: TGTGCCAGTAGTATGGGGGGCTTCGGGTACGAGCAGTACTTC. Amino acids: CASSMGGFGYEQYF.

The chain joins TRBV9 to TRBJ2-1, with 9 bases fitting TRBD2. Trimming cost V 3 bases and J 9 bases; bases outside gene matches: 13. The germline V gene has CDR1 SGDLS and CDR2 YYNGEE. The CDR3 has 16 amino acids. CDR3 coding DNA: TGTGCCAGCAGCGCGAATTTGGCGGGAGGGTATGTTGAGCAGTTCTTC. Translating gives CASSANLAGGYVEQFF.

The rearrangement uses TRBV27 and TRBJ2-5; D is undetermined. The end of the DNA fits TRBJ2-7 better, so the J call may be wrong. Germline CDR1 is MNHEY and CDR2 is SMNVEV (reference sequence). CDR3 length: 15 amino acids. Here the CDR3 DNA reads TGTGCCAGCAGTTTATTCGGCGTAAGCTCCTACGAGCAGTACTTC. This sequence encodes CASSLFGVSSYEQYF.

The chain uses TRBV5-6 and TRBJ2-5; D call uncertain. The end of the DNA is better explained by TRBJ2-7, so the J call may be wrong. The CDR3 spans 11 residues. Per the germline V gene, CDR1 is SGHDT and CDR2 is YYEEEE. CDR3 loop: CASSLAGEQYF. The CDR3 DNA reads as TGTGCCAGCAGCTTGGCCGGCGAGCAGTACTTC.

The V gene is TRBV18, the J gene TRBJ2-6; 9 positions agree with TRBD1. The CDR3 covers 20 residues. Trimming removed 3 bases from V and 0 bases from J; junction bases left unmatched: 12. Germline values: CDR1 KGHSH, CDR2 LQKENI. The CDR3 region has the DNA TGTGCCAGCTCACCGGGGTACCGGGACAGGGAGGACTCTGGGGCCAACGTCCTGACTTTC. Translated, it gives CASSPGYRDREDSGANVLTF.

This chain uses TRBV28 with TRBJ2-3; the match to TRBD2 covers 7 bases. The CDR3 spans 15 residues. Trimming removed 6 bases from V and 14 bases from J; junction bases left unmatched: 20. Germline V gene data show CDR1 as MDHEN and CDR2 as SYDVKM. Here the CDR3 reads CASSRPGGVTGGGYF. The CDR3 nucleotides read TGTGCCAGCAGCCGCCCCGGAGGGGTTACGGGAGGAGGGTATTTT.

This clone has a handful of counts. V gene TRBV6-5 combines with J gene TRBJ1-4; 7 bases agree with TRBD1. The germline V gene encodes CDR1 MNHEY and CDR2 SVGAGI. V dropped 5 bases and J dropped 12; count of bases not matched to a gene: 3. The CDR3 sequence is 11 residues long. In DNA form, the CDR3 reads TGTGCCAGCAGTGGAGGGACAGAACTGTTTTTT. Residues: CASSGGTELFF.

As concerns this clone: In the same sample, other DNA sequences code for this CDR3. The chain joins TRBV29-1 to TRBJ2-1; D remains unclear. The CDR3 has 12 amino acids. Trimming left V 3 bases short and J 3 bases short, with 6 bases between. The germline gives CDR1 SQVTM, CDR2 ANQGSEA. The CDR3: CSVDSSYNEQFF. CDR3 coding DNA: TGCAGCGTTGACTCTAGCTACAATGAGCAGTTCTTC.